Included here is one TCR beta chain sequence, with context. Clones were sequenced by immunoSEQ multiplex PCR, and TCRdb holds only the in-frame ones, with some missing. The sample holds more than 140,000 clones, roughly 88% seen once. The data originate from a study of blood T cell repertoires in COVID-19. Germline values: CDR1 LGHNA, CDR2 YSLEER. The V gene lost 3 bases and the J gene lost 7 bases, with 13 bases spanning the gap. This CDR3 contains 14 residues. Sequencing input: peripheral blood. The chain employs TRBV4-3 and TRBJ1-5; no clear D gene. This receptor was taken from a woman in her forties or fifties in a cohort sampled during active or convalescent COVID-19. The CDR3 region has the DNA TGCGCCAGCAGCCATAACCCGGGAGACCAGCCCCAGCATTTT. As protein: CASSHNPGDQPQHF.